This section outlines one T cell receptor beta chain sequence together with its context. Its antigen remains undetermined. The data were obtained in a study of monozygotic twins with inflammatory bowel disease (dated by TCRdb to the late 2010s). Notes on the research overall: In total, some 30 monozygotic twin pairs made up the full study: 19 Danish pairs, all IBD-discordant, plus nine German pairs, of which four were IBD-concordant and five were IBD-discordant. Within discordant pairs, disease-associated traits were sought mainly by comparing IBD patients with their genetically identical healthy co-twins. Each individual had, on average, about 151 000 unique TCRalpha sequences and 181 000 unique TCRbeta sequences available for analysis. Paper-wide results and their limitations: Repertoire similarity did not differ between concordant and discordant twins, which could be due to limited statistical power. Compared with healthy twins, IBD patients shared fewer clonotypes with other individuals, and the difference was most pronounced in patients with signs of disease activity. Because patients received different immunosuppressive treatments, the repertoires may have picked up extra background noise and variability between individuals. A decrease in TCRbeta repertoire diversity, as measured by inverse Simpson index, was observed in IBD patients compared with their healthy co-twins. The analysis was unable to tell apart different T cell subtypes. No single strong signal or clonotype linked to IBD turned up in the results, so the idea that one exists was not supported.

Measured from the cysteine to the phenylalanine, the CDR3 is 15 residues long. No DNA appears here. Taken from the germline V gene (reference sequence), the CDR1 and CDR2 loops are DFQATT and SNEGSKA. From each donor, a roughly 2.7 ml peripheral blood sample was collected into PAXgene tubes and kept at -80 degrees C. Without T cell sorting, total RNA was isolated from whole blood using the PAXgene blood miRNA kit on an automated QIAcube. Peripheral blood from monozygotic twin pairs who were concordant or discordant for inflammatory bowel disease underwent deep TCRalpha and TCRbeta repertoire profiling using unique molecular barcoding. Smoking habits were recorded for all twin pairs, and each individual was classified as a current, former or never smoker. Libraries were made using 5' RACE. Preparation of each TCR library used roughly 3,300 ng of total RNA. For each sample, cDNA synthesis with SMARTScribe reverse transcriptase was split into eight separate reactions. Unique molecular identifiers containing a 6-nucleotide sample barcode were introduced through template switching during cDNA synthesis. Two nested PCRs of about 15 and 9 cycles amplified the TCRalpha and TCRbeta cDNA, and bead purification followed each PCR. Before amplification, cDNA was treated with uracil DNA-glycosylase and purified using the QIAquick PCR purification kit. In the second PCR, Illumina TruSeq-compatible adapters and sample-specific barcodes were added. TapeStation and Qubit were used to check library quality and concentration, and 5 to 6.5 ng of each library was pooled. The pooled libraries were sequenced with 2 x 100 bp reads and custom sequencing primers on an Illumina HiSeq2500 single-index Rapid Run. Per the source publication's procedure: UMI-based consensus assembly with MiGEC version 1.2.6 was used to correct PCR and sequencing errors. MiXCR version 2.1.1 handled V(D)J alignment, clonotype assembly and CDR3 extraction. To normalise gene usage, clonotype sharing and MAIT/NKT TCR abundance, the top 1000, 10 000 and 20 000 clonotypes in each sample were analysed. Diversity was computed as the inverse Simpson index with the vegan R package after downsampling to 27 000 UMIs. Statistical testing used paired Mann-Whitney U tests on the discordant twin pairs and applied Benjamini-Hochberg correction for multiple testing. TCRdb reprocessed the reads and lists each CDR3 protein sequence as a single entry, with no DNA. TCRdb's processing, not the authors', yielded these V and J calls. The table held for this sample gives some 150,000 distinct CDR3 sequences. Jointly, the top ten make up around 7.2% of the sample.

The source is a human donor with ulcerative colitis or Crohn's disease, or a healthy co-twin of an affected twin (not recorded which). The material sequenced was blood. Here the chain combines TRBV20-1 and TRBJ2-5; TCRdb proposes TRBD2, but this gene call is untestable without DNA. CDR3 reads: CSASPTSGGGETQYF.